This T cell receptor (beta chain) comes out of a study of T-cell memory formation after mild COVID-19. In TCRdb, the 5' RACE reads were re-called with MiXCR into one record per CDR3 protein. Found here are 250,000 to 300,000 distinct CDR3 sequences, about 16% of them singletons; the top ten hold 20% to 25%. This clonotype was counted only a few times. Its antigen remains unidentified. The CDR3 loop spans 12 amino acids. CDR1 is MDHEN and CDR2 is SYDVKM in the germline V gene. Study outcomes and limitations: A second wave expanding day 15 to 37 was CD4+-biased; contracting clones were balanced. Certain responding clones were present in pre-infection memory, suggesting participation of cross-reactive memory.

The rearrangement links TRBV28 to TRBJ1-1, with D possibly matching TRBD1 (5 bases). The sequence was collected from a man aged 18 to 30 who had mild COVID-19 (a few samples of this study predate the infection). Cell type and time point are not known. Sequenced: PBMCs or a T cell subset sorted from them (not recorded which). CDR3 DNA sequence: TGTTCGTGTGGGGGTCGAGGGACTGAAGCTTTCTTT. It codes for CSCGGRGTEAFF.